Following are 25 T cell receptor beta chains from one sample sequenced in a study of Graves' ophthalmopathy and Graves' hyperthyroidism. The sequenced template was RNA, covering the TCR beta CDR3 region. RT-PCR with HTBI primers came first, then second-round multiplex PCR. TCRdb redid the calling of the multiplex PCR reads with MiXCR, one entry per CDR3 protein. Of 500,000 to 700,000 distinct CDR3 sequences listed, 22% were seen once; the top ten hold more than 5.5%. Material for sequencing was peripheral blood. Receptors were obtained from a woman under 30 with stable Graves' hyperthyroidism. Some clones in this sample may be carry-over from other donors' samples.

This clonotype was detected a few times. The V call is TRBV3-1, the J call TRBJ2-1; D is undetermined. Trimming took 6 bases from V and 2 from J, leaving 14 bases between them. Germline-derived CDR1 and CDR2 are LGHDT and YNNKEL (reference sequence). This CDR3 comprises 15 residues. The CDR3 region has the DNA TGTGCCAGCAGTACGCGGAGTGGTGCCTACAATGAGCAGTTCTTC. Its protein product is CASSTRSGAYNEQFF.

In this sample, this clonotype turned up many times. V gene TRBV11-2 combines with J gene TRBJ2-5; 16 bases are a match to TRBD2. This CDR3 has 14 amino acids. Per germline, CDR1 SGHAT and CDR2 FQNNGV. The junction had 4 bases not matched to a gene; V was cut back by 10 bases and J by 5 bases. In DNA, the CDR3 is TGTGCCACGGGACTAGCGGGGGGGGTGGAGACCCAGTACTTC. Residues: CATGLAGGVETQYF.

This clonotype was detected many times. This sequence joins TRBV11-2 and TRBJ2-5; 9 bases line up with TRBD1. Germline V gene lookup returns CDR1 SGHAT and CDR2 FQNNGV. V dropped 5 bases and J dropped 4; count of bases not matched to a gene: 8. The CDR3 contains 15 residues. CDR3 in DNA: TGTGCCAGCAGCCCAGGACAGGGGAGCGGAGAGACCCAGTACTTC. Residues: CASSPGQGSGETQYF.

The genes are TRBV19 and TRBJ1-1; D gene ambiguous. Trimming shortened V by 1 base and J by 0 bases, and 9 bases separated the two germline ends. Germline V CDR1 and CDR2: LNHDA, SQIVND (reference sequence). This CDR3 is 15 amino acids long. The CDR3 spells CASSIGAAMNTEAFF. The CDR3 nucleotides read TGTGCCAGTAGTATAGGGGCTGCAATGAACACTGAAGCTTTCTTT.

For the CDR3, the DNA is TGTGCCAGCAGCTTGAATCCGGGCGAGAACACCGGGGAGCTGTTTTTT. It encodes CASSLNPGENTGELFF. J is TRBJ2-2 and V is TRBV5-5; D remains ambiguous. The CDR3 spans 16 residues. V dropped 1 base and J dropped 1 base, with 11 bases sitting between them. Germline V lookup: CDR1 SGHKS, CDR2 YYEKEE (reference sequence). Together with reference TRBV5-5 and TRBJ2-2, the CDR3 gives the full variable domain: DAGVTQSPTHLIKTRGQQVTLRCSPISGHKSVSWYQQVLGQGPQFIFQYYEKEERGRGNFPDRFSARQFPNYSSELNVNALLLGDSALYLCASSLNPGENTGELFFGEGSRLTVL.

The genes are TRBV6-2 or TRBV6-3 and TRBJ1-2, with 8 bases matching TRBD1. The CDR3 is 14 amino acids. The trim removed 5 bases at V and 3 bases at J, leaving 5 bases unmatched. Germline-derived CDR1 and CDR2 are MNHEY and SVGEGT. DNA for the CDR3: TGTGCCAGCAGTCGGACAGGGATGGACTATGGCTACACCTTC. Translated: CASSRTGMDYGYTF.

This sequence joins TRBV5-1 and TRBJ1-1; possibly TRBD1 for D (5 bases). The V gene's germline CDR1 is SGHRS and CDR2 YFSETQ. The CDR3 sequence is 14 residues long. V dropped 0 bases and J dropped 5 bases, with 11 bases sitting between them. Written as DNA, the CDR3 is TGCGCCAGCAGCTTGGGGGCAGGGAGTACTGAAGCTTTCTTT. Its protein is CASSLGAGSTEAFF.

In this sample, this clonotype turned up many times. The CDR3 DNA reads TGTGCCAGCTCACCGGTTCACCAGGTGAACACTGAAGCTTTCTTT. This codes for CASSPVHQVNTEAFF. The rearrangement links TRBV18 to TRBJ1-1; D unclear. This CDR3 spans 15 amino acids. Trimming shortened V by 3 bases and J by 0 bases, and 11 bases separated the two germline ends. Per germline, CDR1 KGHSH and CDR2 LQKENI.

This clonotype was found many times. The gene calls are TRBV27 and TRBJ1-2, with TRBD1 identical over 10 bases. The CDR3 contains 14 residues. Germline CDR1 and CDR2: MNHEY and SMNVEV (reference sequence). The V gene end was trimmed by 7 bases and the J gene end by 3 bases; junction bases not matched to a gene: 5. In DNA form, the CDR3 reads TGTGCCAGCAAAGACAGGGGGCTTGACTATGGCTACACCTTC. It codes for CASKDRGLDYGYTF.

Many counts were recorded for this clonotype. This sequence joins TRBV12-3 or TRBV12-4 and TRBJ2-7; D is unclear. This CDR3 region has 14 residues. V lost 7 bases and J 0 bases, leaving 13 bases between the germline ends. CDR3 nucleotides: TGTGCCAGCAATCCCCCCATCTCCTCCTACGAGCAGTACTTC. Translated, it gives CASNPPISSYEQYF.

This clonotype was picked up many times. V is TRBV14 and J is TRBJ2-4; no definite D call. The CDR3 is made up of 15 amino acids. V shed 1 base and J shed 7 bases, with 14 bases lying between them. From germline, CDR1 is SGHDN and CDR2 FVKESK. The CDR3 DNA follows: TGTGCCAGCAGCCAAGGGGTAGGGATGAGGAACATTCAGTACTTC. It translates to CASSQGVGMRNIQYF.

J is TRBJ2-7 and V is TRBV12-3 or TRBV12-4, with 10 bases matching TRBD1. V lost 5 bases, J lost 3 bases, and 13 bases stayed unmatched. The CDR3 runs 17 residues. The CDR3 bases are TGTGCCAGCAGTGAGCTCGGGACAGGGGTTTCCTACTACGAGCAGTACTTC. It is translated as CASSELGTGVSYYEQYF.

This clonotype occurred many times. CDR3 protein: CASSLAQGLNTEAFF. CDR3 sequence (DNA): TGTGCCAGCAGTTTAGCGCAGGGGTTAAACACTGAAGCTTTCTTT. This chain links TRBV12-3 or TRBV12-4 with TRBJ1-1; possible D gene TRBD1, 6 bases. V was clipped by 0 bases and J by 2 bases, with 10 bases between them. The CDR3 loop spans 15 amino acids.

In this sample, this clonotype turned up many times. This rearrangement joins TRBV27 to TRBJ1-2, with 7 bases lining up with TRBD1. Germline values: CDR1 MNHEY, CDR2 SMNVEV (reference sequence). J was trimmed by 5 bases and V by 6 bases; bases with no gene match: 9. The CDR3 is 14 amino acids. Here the CDR3 DNA reads TGTGCCAGCAGCTCTATTACGGGACAGTATGGCTACACCTTC. Translation: CASSSITGQYGYTF.

The sample holds many counts of this clonotype. This chain joins TRBV7-2 and TRBJ1-6; the D is unclear. CDR1 and CDR2 (germline): SGHTA, FQGNSA. This CDR3 contains 14 residues. The germline V and J ends were trimmed by 0 bases and 13 bases, with 13 bases remaining between them. This chain's CDR3 is CASSLAPGQPPLHF. In DNA form, the CDR3 reads TGTGCCAGCAGCTTAGCGCCTGGGCAACCCCCCCTCCACTTT.

Concerning this clonotype itself: Being one base from a much bigger clone, this may be a read error. The chain is built from TRBV7-3 and TRBJ1-5; D may be TRBD1 (5 bases). Germline CDR1 is SGHTA and CDR2 is FQGTGA. The CDR3 is 13 residues long. V lost 5 bases to trimming and J lost 7 bases, with 12 bases between them. Here the CDR3 reads CASSARKGQPQHF. CDR3 DNA: TGTGCCAGCAGCGCAAGAAAGGGGCAGCCCCAGCATTTT.

This clonotype was found many times. The chain carries TRBV6-5 and TRBJ1-6; possibly TRBD1 for D (5 bases). Trimming took 3 bases from V and 9 from J, leaving 21 bases between them. This CDR3 spans 17 amino acids. Germline loops: CDR1 MNHEY, CDR2 SVGAGI. CDR3 DNA: TGTGCCAGCAGTTATGTAGTTCGCCAGGGAAAGGGTTCACCCCTCCACTTT. This gives the protein CASSYVVRQGKGSPLHF.

This clonotype occurred many times. This chain connects TRBV2 to TRBJ1-1; TRBD1 is a possible D gene (5 bases). The V gene lost 4 bases and the J gene lost 1 base, with 10 bases spanning the gap. CDR3 length equals 14 residues. From germline, CDR1 is SNHLY and CDR2 FYNNEI. The CDR3, as DNA: TGTGCCAGCAGTGTGGGGCGGAAGAACACTGAAGCTTTCTTT. Amino acids: CASSVGRKNTEAFF.

Points on this clonotype: A much larger clone lies a single base off, so this may be a read error. The genes are TRBV19 and TRBJ1-2, with D possibly being TRBD1 (5 bases). CDR3 length equals 12 residues. CDR1 is LNHDA and CDR2 is SQIVND in the germline V gene (reference sequence). The CDR3 spells CASSPGEYGYSF. The CDR3 DNA is TGTGCCAGTAGTCCGGGGGAGTATGGCTACAGCTTC.

Many counts were recorded for this clonotype. A much larger clone differs by one base, so this may be a read error. The V call is TRBV28, the J call TRBJ1-1; D may be TRBD1 (6 bases). Trimming took 7 bases from V and 8 from J, leaving 17 bases between them. This CDR3 contains 13 residues. Germline V lookup: CDR1 MDHEN, CDR2 SYDVKM. CDR3 coding DNA: TGTGCCAGCACAGCAGGGGCGTTCAGAGAAGCTTTCTTT. Protein: CASTAGAFREAFF. Filled out from reference TRBV28 and TRBJ1-1, the complete variable domain reads DVKVTQSSRYLVKRTGEKVFLECVQDMDHENMFWYRQDPGLGLRLIYFSYDVKMKEKGDIPEGYSVSREKKERFSLILESASTNQTSMYLCASTAGAFREAFFGQGTRLTVV.

This clonotype was seen repeatedly, ten times or more. This chain links TRBV20-1 with TRBJ2-5; 10 positions match TRBD2. The V segment lost 4 bases and the J segment 5 bases; nucleotides outside the gene matches: 7. The CDR3 is 14 amino acids. CDR1 is DFQATT and CDR2 is SNEGSKA in the germline V gene (reference sequence). This CDR3 reads CSAIGAGGRETQYF. The CDR3 coding sequence is TGCAGTGCTATCGGAGCGGGAGGGCGGGAGACCCAGTACTTC.

This clonotype came up many times. The J gene is TRBJ2-7, the V gene TRBV7-2; 9 positions agree with TRBD2. This CDR3 spans 15 amino acids. CDR1 SGHTA and CDR2 FQGNSA come from the germline V gene. V lost 5 bases, J lost 0 bases, and 5 bases stayed unmatched. The CDR3, as DNA: TGTGCCAGCAGCCAGACTAGCGGAGTCTCCTACGAGCAGTACTTC. Its translation: CASSQTSGVSYEQYF. Looking up the rest from reference TRBV7-2 and TRBJ2-7 gives the full variable domain: GAGVSQSPSNKVTEKGKDVELRCDPISGHTALYWYRQSLGQGLEFLIYFQGNSAPDKSGLPSDRFSAERTGGSVSTLTIQRTQQEDSAVYLCASSQTSGVSYEQYFGPGTRLTVT.

The gene calls are TRBV12-3 or TRBV12-4 and TRBJ2-7, with 10 bases identical to TRBD2. V lost 5 bases and J lost 2; bases outside the gene matches: 12. The CDR3 runs 17 residues. CDR3 loop: CASSLHSGGLNTYEQYF. The CDR3 DNA sequence: TGTGCCAGCAGTCTCCATAGCGGGGGGCTAAATACCTACGAGCAGTACTTC.

This clonotype was recorded at least ten times. The rearrangement uses TRBV20-1 and TRBJ2-7; 11 bases agree with TRBD1. The germline gives CDR1 DFQATT, CDR2 SNEGSKA (reference sequence). V lost 4 bases, J lost 12 bases, and 17 bases stayed unmatched. The CDR3 has 15 residues. CDR3 loop: CSAILSGTGGLQTYF. The CDR3 DNA sequence: TGCAGTGCTATATTATCCGGGACAGGGGGTTTACAAACGTACTTC.

This clonotype was observed at least ten times. The genes are TRBV28 and TRBJ2-7; D unresolved. The CDR3 is made up of 14 amino acids. Per germline, CDR1 MDHEN and CDR2 SYDVKM. V lost 8 bases and J lost 2, with 16 bases in between. The CDR3 sequence: CASASGGITYEQYF. In DNA form, the CDR3 reads TGTGCCAGCGCCAGTGGCGGAATTACCTACGAGCAGTACTTC.